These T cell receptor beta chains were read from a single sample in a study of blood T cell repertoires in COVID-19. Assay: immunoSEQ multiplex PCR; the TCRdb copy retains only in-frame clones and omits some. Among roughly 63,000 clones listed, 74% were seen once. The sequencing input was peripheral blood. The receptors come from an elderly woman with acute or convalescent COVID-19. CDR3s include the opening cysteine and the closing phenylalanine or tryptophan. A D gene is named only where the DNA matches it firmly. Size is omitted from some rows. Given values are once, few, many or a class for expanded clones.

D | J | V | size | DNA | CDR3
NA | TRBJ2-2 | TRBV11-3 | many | TGTGCCAGCAGCTCATCTCCGGACAATCCGAACACCGGGGAGCTGTTTTTT | CASSSSPDNPNTGELFF
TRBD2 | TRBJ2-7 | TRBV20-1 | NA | TGCAGTGCTAGTGGGGGGTGGGGACTAGTTAGTGAGCAGTACTTC | CSASGGWGLVSEQYF
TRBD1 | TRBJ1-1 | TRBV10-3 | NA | TGTGCCATCAGCCTCAGGGGGATGAACACTGAAGCTTTCTTT | CAISLRGMNTEAFF
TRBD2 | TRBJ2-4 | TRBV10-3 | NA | TGTGCCATCAGCGTAACCGAACGAGAGACTAGCGGGAGGGGGTCAGGCAAAAACATTCAGTACTTC | CAISVTERETSGRGSGKNIQYF
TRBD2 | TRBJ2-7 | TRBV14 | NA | TGTGCCAGCAGCCGCGGGGGTTGGGAAGAGCAGTACTTC | CASSRGGWEEQYF
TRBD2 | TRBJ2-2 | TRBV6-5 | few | TGTGCCAGCAGTCTAGCGGGAGCCACCGGGGAGCTGTTTTTT | CASSLAGATGELFF
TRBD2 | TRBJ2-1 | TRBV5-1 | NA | TGCGCCAGCAGGCCCGGGACTAGCGGGCGCAATGAGCAGTTCTTC | CASRPGTSGRNEQFF
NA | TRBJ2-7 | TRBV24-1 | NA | TGTGCCACCAGTGATTACCAGGACGAGCAGTACTTC | CATSDYQDEQYF
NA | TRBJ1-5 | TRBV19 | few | TGTGCCAGTAGTATATGGAGTTCTAGCAATCAGCCCCAGCATTTT | CASSIWSSSNQPQHF
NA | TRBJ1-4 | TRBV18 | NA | TGTGCCAGCTCATCGAGACAGCCCTCAACTAATGAAAAACTGTTTTTT | CASSSRQPSTNEKLFF
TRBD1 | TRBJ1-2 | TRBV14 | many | TGTGCCAGCAGCCGGGACAGGTCCTATGGCTACACCTTC | CASSRDRSYGYTF
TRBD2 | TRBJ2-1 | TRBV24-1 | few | TGTGCCACCAGTGACCCCGGGACTAGCGGGATTACTGAGCAGTTCTTC | CATSDPGTSGITEQFF
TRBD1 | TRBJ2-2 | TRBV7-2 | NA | TGTGCCAGCAGTCGGAGCCCGGGACAGGGAATAACCGGGGAGCTGTTTTTT | CASSRSPGQGITGELFF
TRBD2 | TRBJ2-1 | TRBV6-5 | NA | TGTGCCAGCAGTTACGCTTCGACTAGCGGGAGCTATGAGCAGTTCTTC | CASSYASTSGSYEQFF
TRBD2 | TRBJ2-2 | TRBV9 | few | TGTGCCAGCAGCGTTAGTCTAGCGGGAGACACCGGGGAGCTGTTTTTT | CASSVSLAGDTGELFF
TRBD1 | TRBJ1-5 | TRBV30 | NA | TGTGCCTGGGCCGGGACAGTAAATCAGCCCCAGCATTTT | CAWAGTVNQPQHF
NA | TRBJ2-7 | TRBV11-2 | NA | TGTGCCAGCAGCTTACAAAATTACGAGCAGTACTTC | CASSLQNYEQYF
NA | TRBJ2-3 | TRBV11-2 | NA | TGTGCCAGCAGCGTGGGGGTAATAGGGGGTACGCAGTATTTT | CASSVGVIGGTQYF
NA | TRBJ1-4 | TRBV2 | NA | TGTGCCAGCAGTGACACAGACAGGGAAAAACTGTTTTTT | CASSDTDREKLFF
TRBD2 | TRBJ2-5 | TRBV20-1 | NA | TGCAGTGCTAGTCGCTCTAGCGGGAGCCCCGCAGAGACCCAGTACTTC | CSASRSSGSPAETQYF
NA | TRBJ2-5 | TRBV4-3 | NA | TGCGCCAGCAGCCTCGGGCTAGCTAGTCTGGAGACCCAGTACTTC | CASSLGLASLETQYF
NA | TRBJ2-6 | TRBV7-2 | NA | TGTGCCAGCAGCTTAGATTTCGGGGTTGGGGCCAACGTCCTGACTTTC | CASSLDFGVGANVLTF
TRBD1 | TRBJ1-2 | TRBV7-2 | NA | TGTGCCAGCAGCTTAGGCAGGGGGTCTAACTATGGCTACACCTTC | CASSLGRGSNYGYTF
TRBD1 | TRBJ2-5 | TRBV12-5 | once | TGTGCTAGTGGTTTGGTACAGGGGGCAGGGGGCTTTGGAGAGACCCAGTACTTC | CASGLVQGAGGFGETQYF
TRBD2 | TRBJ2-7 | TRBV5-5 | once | TGTGCCAGCAGCTTGGAGGGAGGGACCTACGAGCAGTACTTC | CASSLEGGTYEQYF
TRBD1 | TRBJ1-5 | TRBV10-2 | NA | TGCGCCAGCAGTGAGGGACAGGGACTTTTTAGCAATCAGCCCCAGCATTTT | CASSEGQGLFSNQPQHF
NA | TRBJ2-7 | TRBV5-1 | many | TGCGCCAGCAGCTTGACAGGGAGCGAGCAGTACTTC | CASSLTGSEQYF
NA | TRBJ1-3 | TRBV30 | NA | TGTGCCTGGAGTGTAGGGGAAAACACCATATATTTT | CAWSVGENTIYF
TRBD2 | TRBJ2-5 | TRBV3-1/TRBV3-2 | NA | TGTGCCAGCAGCCGAAATGGACTAGCGGGTATAAAGACCCAGTACTTC | CASSRNGLAGIKTQYF
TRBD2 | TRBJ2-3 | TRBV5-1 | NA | TGCGCCAGCCGGGGACTACCCACAGATACGCAGTATTTT | CASRGLPTDTQYF
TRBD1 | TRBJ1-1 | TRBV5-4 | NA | TGTGCCAGCAGCTTGCAGGGGGCGCTGACTGAAGCTTTCTTT | CASSLQGALTEAFF
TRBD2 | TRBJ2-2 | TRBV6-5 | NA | TGTGCCAGCAAACAACGAGCGGGACGAACCGGGGAGCTGTTTTTT | CASKQRAGRTGELFF
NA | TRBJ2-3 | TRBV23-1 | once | TGCGCCAGCAGTCAACAGGACTGCACAGATACGCAGTATTTT | CASSQQDCTDTQYF
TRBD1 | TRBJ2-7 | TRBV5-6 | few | TGTGCCAGCAGCTACATCCCGGGACAGTGGCATGAGGAGCAGTACTTC | CASSYIPGQWHEEQYF
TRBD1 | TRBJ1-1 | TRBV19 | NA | TGTGCCAGTACCGGTAACAGGGGGCAGATGAACACTGAAGCTTTCTTT | CASTGNRGQMNTEAFF
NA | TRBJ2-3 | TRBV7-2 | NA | TGTGCCAGCAGCTTAGACTACACAGATACGCAGTATTTT | CASSLDYTDTQYF
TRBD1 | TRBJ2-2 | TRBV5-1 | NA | TGCGCCAGCAGCTTGAGCCCTGACAGGGTCGCGAACACCGGGGAGCTGTTTTTT | CASSLSPDRVANTGELFF